Listed here are 2 T cell receptor beta chains from one sample, sequenced in a study of T cell changes during pregnancy in multiple sclerosis. Sequencing used immunoSEQ multiplex PCR; TCRdb keeps in-frame clones, though not all of them. The table records about 69,000 clones, 80% to 95% of them present only once. The sequenced sample was peripheral blood, obtained in the third trimester of pregnancy. The receptors originated from a female donor in good health, enrolled as a control in a pregnancy study.

This clone was counted between two and nine times. V usage is TRBV9 and J usage is TRBJ1-1; 9 bases match TRBD1. Per the germline V gene, CDR1 is SGDLS and CDR2 is YYNGEE. The V segment lost 3 bases and the J segment 5 bases; nucleotides outside the gene matches: 8. The CDR3 sequence is 15 residues long. The CDR3 loop reads CASSDQPGQGTEAFF. The CDR3 DNA reads as TGTGCCAGCAGCGACCAACCGGGACAGGGAACTGAAGCTTTCTTT.

The V call is TRBV5-1, the J call TRBJ2-6, with no clear D. Deletions cut 4 bases from V and 0 bases from J, with 5 bases between. In germline, CDR1 is SGHRS, CDR2 YFSETQ. The CDR3 has 14 residues. DNA for the CDR3: TGCGCCAGCAGCCTCCTCTCTGGGGCCAACGTCCTGACTTTC. It codes for CASSLLSGANVLTF.